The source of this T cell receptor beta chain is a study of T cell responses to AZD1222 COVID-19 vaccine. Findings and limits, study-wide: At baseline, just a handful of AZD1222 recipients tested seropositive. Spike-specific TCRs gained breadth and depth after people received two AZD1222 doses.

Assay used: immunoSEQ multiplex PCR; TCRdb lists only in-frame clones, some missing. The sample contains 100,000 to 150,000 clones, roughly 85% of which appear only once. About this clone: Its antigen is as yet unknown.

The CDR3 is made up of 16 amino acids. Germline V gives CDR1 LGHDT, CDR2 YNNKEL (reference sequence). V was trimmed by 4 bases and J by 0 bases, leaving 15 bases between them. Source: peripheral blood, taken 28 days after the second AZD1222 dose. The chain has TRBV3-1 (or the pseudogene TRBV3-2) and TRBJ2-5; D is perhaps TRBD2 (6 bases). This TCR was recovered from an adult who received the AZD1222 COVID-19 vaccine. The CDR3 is CASSPIGGDYQETQYF. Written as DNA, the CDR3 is TGTGCCAGCAGCCCCATCGGAGGGGACTACCAAGAGACCCAGTACTTC.